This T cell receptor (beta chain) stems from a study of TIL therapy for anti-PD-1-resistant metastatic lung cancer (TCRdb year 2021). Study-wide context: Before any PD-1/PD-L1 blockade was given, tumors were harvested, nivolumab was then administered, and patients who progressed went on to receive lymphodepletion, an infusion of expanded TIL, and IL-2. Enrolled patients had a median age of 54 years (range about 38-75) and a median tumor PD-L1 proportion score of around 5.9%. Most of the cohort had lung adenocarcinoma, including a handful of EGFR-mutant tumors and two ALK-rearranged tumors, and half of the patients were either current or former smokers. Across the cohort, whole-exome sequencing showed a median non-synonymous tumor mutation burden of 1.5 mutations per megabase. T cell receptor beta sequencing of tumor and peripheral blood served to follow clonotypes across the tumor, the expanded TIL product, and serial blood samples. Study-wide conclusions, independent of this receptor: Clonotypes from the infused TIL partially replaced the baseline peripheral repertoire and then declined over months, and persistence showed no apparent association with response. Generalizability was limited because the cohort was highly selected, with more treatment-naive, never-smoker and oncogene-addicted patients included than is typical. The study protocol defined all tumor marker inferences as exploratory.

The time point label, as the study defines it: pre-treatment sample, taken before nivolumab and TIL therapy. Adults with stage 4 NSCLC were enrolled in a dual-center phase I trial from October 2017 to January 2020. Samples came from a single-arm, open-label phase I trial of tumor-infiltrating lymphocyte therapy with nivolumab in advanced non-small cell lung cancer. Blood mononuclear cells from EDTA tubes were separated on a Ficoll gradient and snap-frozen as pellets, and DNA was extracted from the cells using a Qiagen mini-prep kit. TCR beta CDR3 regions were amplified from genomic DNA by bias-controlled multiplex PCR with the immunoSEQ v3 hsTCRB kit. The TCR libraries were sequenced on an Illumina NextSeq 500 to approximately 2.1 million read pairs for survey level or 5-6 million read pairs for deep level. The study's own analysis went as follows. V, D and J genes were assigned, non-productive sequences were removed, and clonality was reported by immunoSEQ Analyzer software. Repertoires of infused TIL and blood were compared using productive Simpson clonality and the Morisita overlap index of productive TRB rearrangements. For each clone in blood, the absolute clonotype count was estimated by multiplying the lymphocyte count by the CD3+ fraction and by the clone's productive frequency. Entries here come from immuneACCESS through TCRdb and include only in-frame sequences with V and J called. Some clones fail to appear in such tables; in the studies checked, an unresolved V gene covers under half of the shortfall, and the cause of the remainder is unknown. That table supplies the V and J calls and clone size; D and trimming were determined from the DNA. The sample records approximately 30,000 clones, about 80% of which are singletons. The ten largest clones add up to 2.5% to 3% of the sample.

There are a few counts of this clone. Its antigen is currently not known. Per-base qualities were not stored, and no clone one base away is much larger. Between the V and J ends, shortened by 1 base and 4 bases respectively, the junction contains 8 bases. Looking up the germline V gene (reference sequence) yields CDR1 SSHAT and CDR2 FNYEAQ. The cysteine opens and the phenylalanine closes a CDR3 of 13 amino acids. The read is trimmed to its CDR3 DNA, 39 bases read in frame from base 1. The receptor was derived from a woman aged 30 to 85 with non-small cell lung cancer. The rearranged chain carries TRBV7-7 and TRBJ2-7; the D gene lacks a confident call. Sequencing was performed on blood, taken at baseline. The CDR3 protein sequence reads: CASSLELGYEQYF. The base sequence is TGTGCCAGCAGCTTAGAATTGGGATACGAGCAGTACTTC.